These 23 T cell receptor beta chains were sequenced from one sample in a study of T cell responses to AZD1222 COVID-19 vaccine. Sequencing was performed with immunoSEQ multiplex PCR; in TCRdb, only in-frame clones are kept and a portion is missing. The sample yields tens of thousands of clones, around three quarters seen once. The sequences come from peripheral blood, collected 28 days after the second AZD1222 dose. Every receptor here comes from an adult who received the AZD1222 COVID-19 vaccine.

This clone was seen a handful of times. The V and J genes are TRBV29-1 and TRBJ2-1; D possibly corresponds to TRBD2 (6 bases). Deletions cut 1 base from V and 6 bases from J, with 10 bases between. Per the germline V gene, CDR1 is SQVTM and CDR2 is ANQGSEA. The CDR3 length is 13 residues. The DNA for the CDR3 is TGCAGCGTTGAAGCGGGGGTCGTCAATGAGCAGTTCTTC. It encodes CSVEAGVVNEQFF.

This clone was seen once. The sample has other DNA sequences that encode this CDR3 too. As DNA, the CDR3 is TGTGCCAGTAGGCGCACCTACAGGGGCTCCTACGAGCAGTACTTC. It translates to CASRRTYRGSYEQYF. The chain has TRBV19 and TRBJ2-7, with 7 nucleotides matching TRBD1. Germline CDR1 reads LNHDA; CDR2 reads SQIVND (reference sequence). The CDR3 contains 15 residues. The V and J ends lost 6 bases and 0 bases, in that order; junction bases with no gene match: 8.

The chain is built from TRBV5-1 and TRBJ2-4; possibly TRBD2 for D (6 bases). Trimming removed 4 bases at V and 7 bases at J, with 18 bases between. This CDR3 has 15 residues. From germline, CDR1 is SGHRS and CDR2 YFSETQ. The CDR3 loop reads CASSGTPGVENIQYF. CDR3 nucleotides: TGCGCCAGCAGCGGGACGCCGGGGGTGGAGAACATTCAGTACTTC.

This clone has more than one count but fewer than ten. The chain has TRBV28 and TRBJ1-2, with a tentative D call TRBD1 (5 bases). Trimming left V 2 bases short and J 7 bases short, with 11 bases between. This CDR3 region has 13 residues. CDR1 is MDHEN and CDR2 is SYDVKM in the germline V gene. The CDR3 here is CASSLIQGVGYTF. CDR3 DNA: TGTGCCAGCAGTTTAATTCAGGGTGTTGGCTACACCTTC.

The chain is built from TRBV29-1 and TRBJ2-7; no definite D call. V shed 4 bases and J shed 2 bases, with 9 bases lying between them. Germline V gene lookup returns CDR1 SQVTM and CDR2 ANQGSEA. This CDR3 is built from 12 residues. The CDR3 sequence: CSVGQNTYEQYF. The DNA of the CDR3 is TGCAGCGTTGGTCAGAACACCTACGAGCAGTACTTC.

The chain links TRBV3-1 (or the pseudogene TRBV3-2) to TRBJ1-1; D is uncertain. From germline, CDR1 is LGHDT and CDR2 YNNKEL (reference sequence). This CDR3 comprises 14 residues. V gave up 2 bases and J gave up 2 bases, with 9 bases separating them. CDR3 in amino acids: CASSQFLSNTEAFF. The CDR3 nucleotides are TGTGCCAGCAGCCAATTCTTGTCTAACACTGAAGCTTTCTTT.

The J gene is TRBJ1-4, the V gene TRBV11-2; D perhaps matches TRBD1 (5 bases). Trimming removed 1 base at V and 5 bases at J, with 11 bases between. Germline V gene sequence: CDR1 SGHAT, CDR2 FQNNGV. This CDR3 comprises 15 residues. The CDR3 reads CASSLAGGGNEKLFF. CDR3 nucleotides: TGTGCCAGCAGCTTAGCTGGGGGGGGGAATGAAAAACTGTTTTTT.

This sequence joins TRBV18 and TRBJ1-1, with D uncertain. The CDR3 is made up of 14 amino acids. The V end was cut by 6 bases, the J end by 1 base, with 12 bases between. Germline loops: CDR1 KGHSH, CDR2 LQKENI. The CDR3 region has the DNA TGTGCCAGCTCCAACGACCGAACGAACACTGAAGCTTTCTTT. Translating gives CASSNDRTNTEAFF.

The J gene is TRBJ2-4, the V gene TRBV5-1; perhaps TRBD1 as D (7 bases). Trimming left V 1 base short and J 3 bases short, with 17 bases between. The V gene's germline CDR1 is SGHRS and CDR2 YFSETQ. This CDR3 region has 17 residues. The CDR3 is CASSLQSSGGGKNIQYF. CDR3 coding DNA: TGCGCCAGCAGCTTGCAAAGCTCAGGGGGAGGCAAAAACATTCAGTACTTC.

V is TRBV5-1 and J is TRBJ2-1, with 8 bases aligning to TRBD2. CDR1 SGHRS and CDR2 YFSETQ come from the germline V gene. With V trimmed by 3 bases and J by 7 bases, 15 bases remained unmatched. The length of the CDR3 is 17 residues. In DNA form, the CDR3 reads TGCGCCAGCAGCTCGGAAAGCGGGGGCCCGCCCTCGAATGAGCAGTTCTTC. Translating gives CASSSESGGPPSNEQFF.

The V gene is TRBV7-8, the J gene TRBJ2-7, with 10 bases aligning to TRBD1. CDR1 and CDR2 from the germline V gene are SGHVS and FQNEAQ. CDR3 length: 16 residues. V was clipped by 5 bases and J by 3 bases; unmatched bases: 10. The CDR3 DNA reads TGTGCCAGCAGCCCCAGGACAGGGGGAAGTCACTACGAGCAGTACTTC. Protein: CASSPRTGGSHYEQYF.

V gene TRBV5-1 combines with J gene TRBJ1-2; maybe TRBD1 (5 bases). Germline V gene lookup returns CDR1 SGHRS and CDR2 YFSETQ. The V gene lost 0 bases and the J gene lost 3 bases, with 6 bases spanning the gap. The CDR3 runs to 13 residues. CDR3 nucleotides: TGCGCCAGCAGCTTGGAAGGGGACTATGGCTACACCTTC. Translated: CASSLEGDYGYTF.

The chain links TRBV7-2 to TRBJ1-6; D is unresolved. Germline CDR1 and CDR2: SGHTA and FQGNSA. V was pared by 1 base and J by 13 bases, with 8 bases between. The CDR3 covers 12 residues. CDR3 nucleotide sequence: TGTGCCAGCAGCTTAGAGGCGGGGCCCCTCCACTTT. Residues: CASSLEAGPLHF.

V and J are TRBV11-2 and TRBJ1-5, with D unresolved. Germline assignment: CDR1 SGHAT and CDR2 FQNNGV. V was clipped by 1 base and J by 4 bases, with 5 bases between them. There are 13 residues in the CDR3. The CDR3 region has the DNA TGTGCCAGCAGCTTAGTCCAAAATCAGCCCCAGCATTTT. This sequence encodes CASSLVQNQPQHF. Combining the CDR3 with reference TRBV11-2 and TRBJ1-5 gives the whole variable domain EAGVAQSPRYKIIEKRQSVAFWCNPISGHATLYWYQQILGQGPKLLIQFQNNGVVDDSQLPKDRFSAERLKGVDSTLKIQPAKLEDSAVYLCASSLVQNQPQHFGDGTRLSIL.

V usage is TRBV19 and J usage is TRBJ1-5; D call uncertain. V was shortened by 5 bases and J by 6 bases, with 11 bases between the two germline ends. Germline V CDR1 and CDR2: LNHDA, SQIVND (reference sequence). The CDR3 covers 13 residues. DNA of the CDR3: TGTGCCAGTAGTCCAATGACTCGTCAGCCCCAGCATTTT. The encoded protein is CASSPMTRQPQHF.

The V gene is TRBV6-1, the J gene TRBJ1-3; D is ambiguous. From germline, CDR1 is MNHNS and CDR2 SASEGT. The CDR3 is 14 amino acids. V lost 2 bases, J lost 4 bases, and 9 bases lay in between. The CDR3 DNA follows: TGTGCCAGCAGTGAATATGGCAGAGGAAACACCATATATTTT. It specifies CASSEYGRGNTIYF.

The CDR3 protein is CASRPPGVPYNEQFF. Written as DNA, the CDR3 is TGTGCCAGCAGGCCTCCGGGGGTTCCATACAATGAGCAGTTCTTC. The V and J genes are TRBV11-3 and TRBJ2-1, with TRBD2 as a possible D gene (6 bases). V was shortened by 6 bases and J by 4 bases, with 16 bases between the two germline ends. The germline gives CDR1 SGHNT, CDR2 YENEEA. The CDR3 has 15 residues.

This clone has a handful of counts. The CDR3 nucleotides read TGTGCCAGCAGTTTTAGTAACGAAAAACTGTTTTTT. Its protein is CASSFSNEKLFF. The chain employs TRBV12-3 or TRBV12-4 and TRBJ1-4; the D is unclear. The CDR3 loop spans 12 amino acids. Trimming pared 3 bases from V and 8 bases from J, leaving 7 bases between.

V gene TRBV5-1 combines with J gene TRBJ1-1; tentative D call: TRBD1 (6 bases). The CDR3 has 14 amino acids. V lost 0 bases and J lost 7, with 13 bases in between. The V gene's germline CDR1 is SGHRS and CDR2 YFSETQ. CDR3 nucleotide sequence: TGCGCCAGCAGCTTGGCCGGGGGGCAGAGTGAAGCTTTCTTT. Translated: CASSLAGGQSEAFF.

This chain uses TRBV6-5 with TRBJ2-1; 9 nucleotides match TRBD2. Germline V gives CDR1 MNHEY, CDR2 SVGAGI. Losses at the gene ends were 11 bases for V and 3 bases for J; bases not matched to a gene: 5. The CDR3 has 13 amino acids. In DNA, the CDR3 is TGTGCCGCTAGTAGCGGGGGCTACAATGAGCAGTTCTTC. Its protein product is CAASSGGYNEQFF.

V is TRBV6-1 and J is TRBJ2-3, with D possibly matching TRBD1 (6 bases). Germline V gene data show CDR1 as MNHNS and CDR2 as SASEGT. Trimming took 2 bases from V and 2 from J, leaving 11 bases between them. The CDR3 has 15 amino acids. The CDR3 protein is CASSEMGQFTDTQYF. In nucleotides, the CDR3 is TGTGCCAGCAGTGAAATGGGACAATTCACAGATACGCAGTATTTT.

The V gene is TRBV4-2, the J gene TRBJ2-7; 9 nucleotides align to TRBD1. Trimming cost V 1 base and J 5 bases; bases outside gene matches: 6. The length of the CDR3 is 15 residues. Germline loops: CDR1 LGHNA, CDR2 YNFKEQ. The CDR3 sequence: CASSQGQGVVHEQYF. Here the CDR3 DNA reads TGTGCCAGCAGCCAAGGACAGGGGGTAGTCCACGAGCAGTACTTC.

The chain recombines TRBV7-8 with TRBJ2-7, with TRBD1 matching over 8 bases. The CDR3 consists of 15 residues. Germline CDR1 SGHVS, CDR2 FQNEAQ. The V segment lost 3 bases and the J segment 7 bases; nucleotides outside the gene matches: 11. CDR3 sequence: CASSFSRTGPKEQYF. CDR3 nucleotide sequence: TGTGCCAGCAGCTTTTCCAGGACAGGGCCCAAGGAGCAGTACTTC. Based on the CDR3 plus reference TRBV7-8 and TRBJ2-7, the full variable domain is GAGVSQSPRYKVAKRGQDVALRCDPISGHVSLFWYQQALGQGPEFLTYFQNEAQLDKSGLPSDRFFAERPEGSVSTLKIQRTQQEDSAVYLCASSFSRTGPKEQYFGPGTRLTVT.